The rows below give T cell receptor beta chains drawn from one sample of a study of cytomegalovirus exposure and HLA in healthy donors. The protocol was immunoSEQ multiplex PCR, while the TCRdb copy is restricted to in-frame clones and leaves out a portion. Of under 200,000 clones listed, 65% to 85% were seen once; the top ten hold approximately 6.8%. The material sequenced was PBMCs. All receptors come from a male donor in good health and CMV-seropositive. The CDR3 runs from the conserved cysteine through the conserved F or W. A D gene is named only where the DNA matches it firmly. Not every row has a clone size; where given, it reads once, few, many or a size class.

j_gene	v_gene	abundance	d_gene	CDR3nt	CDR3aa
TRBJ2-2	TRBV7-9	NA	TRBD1	TGTGCCAGCATCCCGGACAGGGACTACACCGGGGAGCTGTTTTTT	CASIPDRDYTGELFF
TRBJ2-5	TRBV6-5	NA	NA	TGTGCCAGCAGTTACAAGGGGAAAGAGACCCAGTACTTC	CASSYKGKETQYF
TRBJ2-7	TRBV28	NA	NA	TGTGCCATGGGCTTGGCAGGCCAGACCTACGAGCAGTACTTC	CAMGLAGQTYEQYF
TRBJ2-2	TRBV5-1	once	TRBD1	TGCGCCAGCAGCACGGGACAGCCTAACACCGGGGAGCTGTTTTTT	CASSTGQPNTGELFF
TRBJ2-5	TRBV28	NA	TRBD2	TGTGCCAGCAGTCCTGGGACTAGCGGGGGGATGGGCCAAGAGACCCAGTACTTC	CASSPGTSGGMGQETQYF
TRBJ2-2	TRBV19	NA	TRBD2	TGTGCCAGTAGTACCTTAGCGGGAGTGGGGACCGGGGAGCTGTTTTTT	CASSTLAGVGTGELFF
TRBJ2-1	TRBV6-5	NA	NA	TGTGCCAGCAGGACTGTAGCGGCCCCCTACAATGAGCAGTTCTTC	CASRTVAAPYNEQFF
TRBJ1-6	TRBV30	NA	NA	TGTGCCTGGACAGGGGCTAATTCACCCCTCCACTTT	CAWTGANSPLHF
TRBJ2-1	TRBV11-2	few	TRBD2	TGTGCCAGCAGCCCTGGCGGGAGTTTCCACAATGAGCAGTTCTTC	CASSPGGSFHNEQFF
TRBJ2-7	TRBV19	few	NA	TGTGCCAGTAGTAGGCGTAGAGCGTTACGCGAGCAGTACTTC	CASSRRRALREQYF
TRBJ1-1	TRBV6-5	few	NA	TGTGCCACCAAGGGAGGTAGACAGAAGAACACTGAAGCTTTCTTT	CATKGGRQKNTEAFF
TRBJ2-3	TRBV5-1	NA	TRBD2	TGCGCCAGCAGCCCTATTAGCGGGAGGACATCAGATACGCAGTATTTT	CASSPISGRTSDTQYF
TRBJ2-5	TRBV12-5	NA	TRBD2	TGTGCTAGTGGCTCTCCTGTTGGCGGGAGCCTCTCCTTGGGGGAGACCCAGTACTTC	CASGSPVGGSLSLGETQYF
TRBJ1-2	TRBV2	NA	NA	TGTGCCAGCAGTGAGTCAGGGGAAGGCTACACCTTC	CASSESGEGYTF
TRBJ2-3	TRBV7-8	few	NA	TGTGCCAGCAGCCCGACTGGCACAGATACGCAGTATTTT	CASSPTGTDTQYF
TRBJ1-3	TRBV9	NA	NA	TGTGCCAGCAGCGGAGGGGGTGAAAAGGAAAACACCATATATTTT	CASSGGGEKENTIYF
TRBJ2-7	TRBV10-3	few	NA	TGTGCCATCAGCCCTACCGGAGCCTACGAGCAGTACTTC	CAISPTGAYEQYF
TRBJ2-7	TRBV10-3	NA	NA	TGTGCCATCAGCCAGGGAACGGGCGAGCAGTACTTC	CAISQGTGEQYF
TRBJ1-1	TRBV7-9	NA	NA	TGTTCCAGCAGCGTAAGGGGCACTGAAGCTTTCTTT	CSSSVRGTEAFF
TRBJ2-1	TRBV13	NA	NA	TGTGCCAGCAGCTTAGACGGGAAGAGCTCCTACAATGAGCAGTTCTTC	CASSLDGKSSYNEQFF
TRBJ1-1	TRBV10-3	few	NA	TGTGCCATCAGTGAGAGAGGGGAGGCTGAAGCTTTCTTT	CAISERGEAEAFF
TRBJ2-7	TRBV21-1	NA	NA	TGTGCCGGATCCCCTTTTGACAGTCCCTACGAGCAGTACTTC	CAGSPFDSPYEQYF
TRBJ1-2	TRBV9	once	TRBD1	TGTGCCAGCAGCGCCCGCGGAGGGTTGGACAGGGCCAACTATGGCTACACCTTC	CASSARGGLDRANYGYTF
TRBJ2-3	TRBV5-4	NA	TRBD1	TGTGCCAGCAGGCCGGGACAGCGCACAGATACGCAGTATTTT	CASRPGQRTDTQYF
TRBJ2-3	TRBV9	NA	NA	TGTGCCAGCAGCGTCGTAGCAGGGAATACGCAGTATTTT	CASSVVAGNTQYF
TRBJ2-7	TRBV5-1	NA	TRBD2	TGCGCCAGCAGCCCCACAGGCCATAGCGGGAGTTATGGCTACGAGCAGTACTTC	CASSPTGHSGSYGYEQYF
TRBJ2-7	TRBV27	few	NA	TGTGCCAGCTGCCCCCTAGGGGTCCCCAACTACGAGCAGTACTTC	CASCPLGVPNYEQYF